The 32 T cell receptor beta chains presented below share a single source sample, sequenced in a study of tissue T cells after allogeneic stem cell transplantation (dated by TCRdb to between 2021 and 2024). The method was the immunoSEQ multiplex PCR assay. TCRdb provides this immuneACCESS table in a form limited to in-frame rearrangements. Some clones are lacking; in checked studies, under half of them reflect an unresolved V gene, and why the rest are absent is not known. The sample table contains around 1,800 clones; only one count was recorded for almost 50% of them. 31% of the sample is in the top ten clones. Explained via the paper, the time point label denotes: mouse harvest day 14 after allogeneic transplant. Mouse grafts consisting of 10^7 T-cell-depleted bone marrow cells combined with 10^6 splenic CD5+ T cells were administered by tail vein injection. The source material was blood. These receptors all come from a female BALB/c mouse given C57BL/6 T cells with graft-versus-host disease after an allogeneic hematopoietic cell transplant.

With regard to this clone: The listed genes are named as in mouse. CDR3 DNA (partial): TGTGCCAGCAGTCGACAGGGGGCTTACACAGAAGTCTTC. Its protein product is CASSRQGAYTEVF. The entire CDR3 sequence reads CASSRQGAYTEVFF. V and J are TRBV3 and TRBJ1-1; TRBD1 aligns across 10 bases. The read stops 1 residue short of the end of the CDR3; the missing end is completed from the germline J gene. V lost 6 bases and J lost 3; bases outside the gene matches: 4. This CDR3 is built from 14 residues. The germline V gene encodes CDR1 SNHLY and CDR2 FYNGKV (reference sequence).

As concerns this clone: Any gene name here is a mouse gene name. The read ends 1 residue shy of where the CDR3 ends; the end is completed using the germline J gene. The J gene is TRBJ2-2, the V gene TRBV26, with D unresolved. The V end lost 5 bases, the J end lost 0 bases, and 10 bases lay between the germline ends. The germline V gene encodes CDR1 KGHPV and CDR2 FQNQEV (reference sequence). The CDR3 contains 15 residues. The DNA read from the CDR3 is TGTGCCAGCAGTACGACACACTCAAACACCGGGCAGCTCTAC. Protein product: CASSTTHSNTGQLY. The CDR3 reads in full as CASSTTHSNTGQLYF.

Points on this clone: Gene and germline names: mouse. The read comes to an end 1 residue before the CDR3 does, leaving the germline J gene to fill in the end. The chain uses TRBV20 and TRBJ1-4, with 12 bases fitting TRBD1. V shed 2 bases, J shed 7 bases, and the junction held 5 bases outside the gene matches. Germline V gene lookup returns CDR1 GFQATS and CDR2 STVNSAI. The CDR3 is made up of 15 amino acids. The sequenced part of the CDR3 DNA is TGTGGTGCTAGGTTTGGGACAGGGGGCACCGAAAGATTATTT. This codes for CGARFGTGGTERLF. The complete CDR3 protein is CGARFGTGGTERLFF.

To note about this clone: Each gene name is a mouse one. The sequenced fragment ends 1 residue before the CDR3 boundary, so the rest is inferred from the germline J gene. The chain is built from TRBV3 and TRBJ2-3; D unclear. The germline V and J ends were trimmed by 5 bases and 1 base, with 10 bases remaining between them. CDR1 SNHLY and CDR2 FYNGKV come from the germline V gene (reference sequence). The CDR3 has 14 residues. CDR3 DNA (partial): TGTGCCAGCAGCGACCGGCGGGGTGCAGAAACGCTGTAT. This codes for CASSDRRGAETLY. The whole CDR3 protein is CASSDRRGAETLYF. Filled out from reference TRBV3 and TRBJ2-3, the complete variable domain reads GPKVLQIPSHQIIDMGQMVTLNCDPVSNHLYFYWYKQILGQQMEFLVNFYNGKVMEKSKLFKDQFSVERPDGSYFTLKIQPTALEDSAVYFCASSDRRGAETLYFGSGTRLTVL.

As regards this clone: These gene names are mouse names. Sequencing ends 1 residue short of the CDR3 end; the germline J gene provides the rest. This chain connects TRBV26 to TRBJ1-1, with TRBD1 as a possible D gene (6 bases). The V gene's germline CDR1 is KGHPV and CDR2 FQNQEV (reference sequence). V was shortened by 2 bases and J by 0 bases, with 7 bases between the two germline ends. CDR3 length: 14 amino acids. CDR3 protein: CASSLGTTNTEVFF. CDR3 DNA, as far as it was read: TGTGCCAGCAGTCTGGGGACAACAAACACAGAAGTCTTC.

On this clone itself: The germline and genes are mouse ones. The read ends 1 residue shy of where the CDR3 ends; the end is completed using the germline J gene. The V and J genes are TRBV2 and TRBJ2-4; weak D call: TRBD2 (5 bases). This CDR3 is built from 14 residues. CDR1 and CDR2 (germline): LGHNA, YSYQKL. V lost 0 bases and J 1 base, leaving 5 bases between the germline ends. The CDR3 bases that were read are TGTGCCAGCAGCCAAGATGGGGGTCAAAACACCTTGTAC. Translating gives CASSQDGGQNTLY. The full CDR3 reads CASSQDGGQNTLYF.

This clone is medium-sized (0.01 to 0.1%) in the sample. Mouse germline and gene names are used. The read comes to an end 1 residue before the CDR3 does, leaving the germline J gene to fill in the end. The gene calls are TRBV29 and TRBJ1-4, with D hard to call. The CDR3 totals 11 residues. Germline V lookup: CDR1 MSHET, CDR2 SYDVDS. Between the trimmed V and J ends, which lost 6 bases and 7 bases, there was a span of 6 bases. CDR3 DNA, as far as it was read: TGTGCTAGCAGGGGTGGCGAAAGATTATTT. Protein: CASRGGERLF. The complete CDR3 protein is CASRGGERLFF.

For this clone: Gene names refer to mouse genes. The read finishes 1 residue shy of the CDR3 end, and the germline J gene is used to complete it. V usage is TRBV19 and J usage is TRBJ1-3, with 7 bases aligning to TRBD1. Unmatched junction bases numbered 3, after V lost 4 bases and J lost 2 bases. The CDR3 extends over 14 amino acids. Germline CDR1 is FNHDT and CDR2 is SITEND (reference sequence). The sequenced part of the CDR3 DNA is TGTGCCAGCAGTCCGACAGGGCCTGGAAATACGCTCTAT. Its protein product is CASSPTGPGNTLY. The CDR3 in its entirety is CASSPTGPGNTLYF.

In its sample, this clone ranks as large. The gene names here belong to mouse. The read terminates 1 residue ahead of where the CDR3 ends, so the germline J gene completes it. J is TRBJ1-3 and V is TRBV13-1, with TRBD1 as a possible D gene (5 bases). V was trimmed by 0 bases and J by 0 bases, leaving 10 bases between them. CDR3 length: 16 residues. Germline V lookup: CDR1 NSHNY, CDR2 SYGAGN. The DNA read from the CDR3 is TGTGCCAGCAGTGATGCCGGGGGAATTTCTGGAAATACGCTCTAT. Translating gives CASSDAGGISGNTLY. The whole CDR3 is CASSDAGGISGNTLYF.

Concerning this clone: Genes here carry mouse names. Read coverage stops 1 residue before the CDR3 terminus; the germline J gene supplies the remainder. The rearrangement links TRBV13-3 to TRBJ2-1, with a tentative D call TRBD2 (6 bases). This CDR3 region has 14 residues. Trimming pared 2 bases from V and 2 bases from J, leaving 8 bases between. From germline, CDR1 is NNHDY and CDR2 SYVADS. The CDR3 bases that were read are TGTGCCAGCAGTGAGGTGGGGGACTATGCTGAGCAGTTC. Translation gives CASSEVGDYAEQF. The whole CDR3 region reads CASSEVGDYAEQFF.

Turning to this clone: Gene names follow the mouse nomenclature. Sequencing ends 1 residue short of the CDR3 end; the germline J gene provides the rest. The chain joins TRBV29 to TRBJ2-7; D gene uncertain. CDR3 length: 11 amino acids. Trimming shortened V by 4 bases and J by 4 bases, and 5 bases separated the two germline ends. CDR1 MSHET and CDR2 SYDVDS come from the germline V gene. The sequenced CDR3 bases are TGTGCTAGCAGTTCGAATTATGAACAGTAC. Its translation: CASSSNYEQY. The complete CDR3 sequence is CASSSNYEQYF.

A word on this clone: A clone one base away is much larger, so this may be a read error. Gene names and germline refer to mouse. The read ends 1 residue before the CDR3 terminus; that terminus is restored from the germline J gene. This chain joins TRBV5 and TRBJ2-1; the match to TRBD2 covers 14 bases. Germline V gives CDR1 LGHNA, CDR2 YNLKQL (reference sequence). V lost 3 bases, J lost 3 bases, and 4 bases stayed unmatched. The CDR3 loop spans 17 amino acids. CDR3 region: CASSHGDWGGAYAEQFF. CDR3 bases read: TGTGCCAGCAGCCACGGGGACTGGGGGGGCGCCTATGCTGAGCAGTTC.

This clone was detected a few times. Gene names follow the mouse nomenclature. The CDR3 end lies 1 residue beyond the end of the read and is filled in from the germline J gene. J is TRBJ2-1 and V is TRBV12-2, with 9 positions matching TRBD2. The germline CDR1 and CDR2 sequences are SGHLS and HYDKME. The CDR3 sequence is 15 residues long. V was pared by 0 bases and J by 7 bases, with 6 bases of the junction left unmatched. The part of the CDR3 DNA that was read is TGTGCCAGCTCTCTCTGGGGGGGCGCGAGGGCTGAGCAGTTC. Translating it yields CASSLWGGARAEQF. The complete CDR3 sequence is CASSLWGGARAEQFF.

In the case of this clone: The genes are named according to mouse. With the read ending 1 residue before the CDR3 end, the germline J gene is used to fill in that end. The chain combines TRBV16 with TRBJ2-1; tentatively, D is TRBD1 or TRBD2 (5 bases each). This CDR3 has 12 residues. Trimming pared 5 bases from V and 6 bases from J, leaving 8 bases between. CDR1 is SGHSA and CDR2 is FRNQAP in the germline V gene. The DNA read from the CDR3 is TGTGCAAGCAGCCCAGGGACTGCTGAGCAGTTC. Translated, it gives CASSPGTAEQF. The whole CDR3 protein reads CASSPGTAEQFF.

About this clone: The genes and germline here are from mouse. The read terminates 1 residue before the CDR3 end, so the remaining end is supplied by the germline J gene. The chain recombines TRBV19 with TRBJ1-6; D might be TRBD1 (6 bases). TRBJ1-6 is an ORF; its function is uncertain. Trimming removed 2 bases from V and 4 bases from J, with 7 bases in between. Germline CDR1 and CDR2: FNHDT and SITEND (reference sequence). This CDR3 is built from 14 residues. CDR3 loop: CASSIRGYNSPLYF. The sequenced CDR3 bases are TGTGCCAGCAGTATCAGGGGATATAATTCGCCCCTCTAC.

As regards this clone: The junction shows a germline mismatch at one end, possibly a read error. Gene names are mouse gene names. The read is 1 residue too short to cover the CDR3 end, so that end is filled in from the germline J gene. This chain connects TRBV29 to TRBJ1-5, with D possibly being TRBD1 (6 bases). Germline-derived CDR1 and CDR2 are MSHET and SYDVDS. The CDR3 spans 15 residues. CDR3 bases read: TGTGCTAGCAGTCCCGGGACATATAACCACCAGGCTCCGCTT. It yields the protein CASSPGTYNHQAPL. The full CDR3 protein reads CASSPGTYNHQAPLF.

Notes on this clone: Gene names and germline match the mouse. The read finishes 1 residue shy of the CDR3 end, and the germline J gene is used to complete it. The chain couples TRBV26 to TRBJ2-2; 8 bases match TRBD1. The germline gives CDR1 KGHPV, CDR2 FQNQEV (reference sequence). The V gene end was trimmed by 6 bases and the J gene end by 0 bases; junction bases not matched to a gene: 0. There are 14 residues in the CDR3. The CDR3 sequence: CASRQGANTGQLYF. CDR3 DNA (partial): TGTGCCAGCAGACAGGGGGCAAACACCGGGCAGCTCTAC.

Concerning this clone: Each gene name is a mouse one. The read comes to an end 1 residue before the CDR3 does, leaving the germline J gene to fill in the end. The gene calls are TRBV26 and TRBJ1-1; the D is unclear. Looked up from germline, CDR1 is KGHPV and CDR2 is FQNQEV (reference sequence). The CDR3 has 12 residues. V lost 6 bases, J lost 1 base, and 6 bases lay in between. CDR3 protein: CASRELNTEVFF. CDR3 DNA (partial): TGTGCCAGCAGAGAATTAAACACAGAAGTCTTC. Complete variable domain (other parts from reference TRBV26 and TRBJ1-1): NSKVIQTPRYLVKGQGQKAKMRCIPEKGHPVVFWYQQNKNNEFKFLINFQNQEVLQQIDMTEKRFSAECPSNSPCSLEIQSSEAGDSALYLCASRELNTEVFFGKGTRLTVV.

This clone was found a few times. Any gene name here is a mouse gene name. Sequencing ends 1 residue short of the CDR3 end; the germline J gene provides the rest. The chain couples TRBV16 to TRBJ2-2; 9 bases map to TRBD1. The CDR3 is 15 residues long. Germline CDR1 SGHSA, CDR2 FRNQAP. The V and J ends lost 6 bases and 2 bases, in that order; junction bases with no gene match: 4. The CDR3 bases that were read are TGTGCAAGCAGTCGACAGGGGGGGAACACCGGGCAGCTCTAC. Its translation: CASSRQGGNTGQLY. The entire CDR3 protein is CASSRQGGNTGQLYF.

In the case of this clone: The gene names here belong to mouse. The read ends 1 residue early relative to the CDR3; the germline J gene fills the gap. V and J are TRBV31 and TRBJ2-5; maybe TRBD2 (6 bases). The CDR3 is 15 residues long. V was shortened by 0 bases and J by 0 bases, with 10 bases between the two germline ends. Germline V gene data show CDR1 as GKSSPN and CDR2 as SITVG. CDR3 DNA, as far as it was read: TGTGCCTGGAGTCTAAACTGGGTTAACCAAGACACCCAGTAC. It translates to CAWSLNWVNQDTQY. The whole CDR3 region reads CAWSLNWVNQDTQYF. Together with reference TRBV31 and TRBJ2-5, the CDR3 gives the full variable domain: AQTIHQWPVAEIKAVGSPLSLGCTIKGKSSPNLYWYWQATGGTLQQLFYSITVGQVESVVQLNLSASRPKDDQFILSTEKLLLSHSGFYLCAWSLNWVNQDTQYFGPGTRLLVL.

On this clone: The gene names here belong to mouse. Coverage ceases 1 residue before the CDR3 finishes, and the germline J gene fills in the end. The rearrangement links TRBV4 to TRBJ1-6, with D maybe TRBD1 (6 bases). TRBJ1-6 is classed as an ORF, of uncertain function. CDR3 size: 14 residues. The germline gives CDR1 LGHDT, CDR2 YNNKQL (reference sequence). V lost 4 bases to trimming and J lost 4 bases, with 8 bases between them. The DNA read from the CDR3 is TGTGCCAGCAGCTTCAGGGGTTATAATTCGCCCCTCTAC. This codes for CASSFRGYNSPLY. The whole CDR3 is CASSFRGYNSPLYF.

Worth noting for this clone: The germline and genes are mouse ones. The read terminates 1 residue ahead of where the CDR3 ends, so the germline J gene completes it. V is TRBV4 and J is TRBJ2-2; D might be TRBD2 (6 bases). Germline V CDR1 and CDR2: LGHDT, YNNKQL (reference sequence). Trimming shortened V by 3 bases and J by 0 bases, and 8 bases separated the two germline ends. This CDR3 comprises 15 residues. CDR3: CASSYWGANTGQLYF. The sequenced CDR3 bases are TGTGCCAGCAGCTACTGGGGAGCAAACACCGGGCAGCTCTAC.

This clone was recorded a few times. Mouse gene names and germline throughout. The read is 1 residue too short to cover the CDR3 end, so that end is filled in from the germline J gene. The rearrangement uses TRBV19 and TRBJ2-3; D ambiguous. With 5 bases removed from V and 0 bases from J, the gap between germline ends came to 4 bases. Germline-derived CDR1 and CDR2 are FNHDT and SITEND (reference sequence). The CDR3 sequence is 12 residues long. The CDR3 is CASRASAETLYF. CDR3 bases read: TGTGCCAGCAGGGCTAGTGCAGAAACGCTGTAT.

As regards this clone: Gene labels here are mouse ones. With the read ending 1 residue before the CDR3 end, the germline J gene is used to fill in that end. The chain employs TRBV26 and TRBJ1-3; 7 bases align to TRBD1. The CDR3 runs 15 residues. J gave up 0 bases and V 6 bases, and 5 bases lay outside the gene matches. Looked up from germline, CDR1 is KGHPV and CDR2 is FQNQEV (reference sequence). CDR3 sequence reads: CASRWDRSSGNTLYF. The CDR3 bases that were read are TGTGCCAGCAGGTGGGACAGATCTTCTGGAAATACGCTCTAT.

Worth noting for this clone: Gene names follow the mouse nomenclature. The sequence runs out 1 residue before the end of the CDR3; the remainder is reconstructed from the germline J gene. The chain recombines TRBV5 with TRBJ2-7; D ambiguous. CDR1 is LGHNA, CDR2 YNLKQL, per germline (reference sequence). V lost 1 base and J lost 3, with 4 bases in between. This CDR3 has 12 residues. The CDR3 region is CASSQANYEQYF. The CDR3 DNA, read in part, is TGTGCCAGCAGCCAAGCCAACTATGAACAGTAC.

Notes on this clone: Gene names are the mouse ones. The CDR3 goes on 1 residue after the read ends, and that part is filled in from the germline J gene. The V and J genes are TRBV26 and TRBJ2-4, with TRBD2 identical over 8 bases. Per the germline V gene, CDR1 is KGHPV and CDR2 is FQNQEV (reference sequence). This CDR3 has 15 residues. Germline trimming cut 2 bases from V and 0 bases from J; bases unmatched to any gene: 1. The CDR3 loop reads CASSLGGASQNTLYF. Incomplete CDR3 DNA: TGTGCCAGCAGTCTGGGGGGGGCCAGTCAAAACACCTTGTAC. The entire variable domain, with the rest obtained from reference TRBV26 and TRBJ2-4, is as follows: NSKVIQTPRYLVKGQGQKAKMRCIPEKGHPVVFWYQQNKNNEFKFLINFQNQEVLQQIDMTEKRFSAECPSNSPCSLEIQSSEAGDSALYLCASSLGGASQNTLYFGAGTRLSVL.

Note on this clone: Gene names and germline refer to mouse. Sequencing ends 1 residue short of the CDR3 end; the germline J gene provides the rest. V gene TRBV17 combines with J gene TRBJ2-2; D ambiguous. The germline V gene has CDR1 MNHDT and CDR2 YYDKIL. Trimming removed 2 bases at V and 0 bases at J, with 4 bases between. The CDR3 consists of 14 residues. CDR3 DNA (partial): TGTGCTAGCAGTAGACTGGCAAACACCGGGCAGCTCTAC. This codes for CASSRLANTGQLY. The complete CDR3 sequence is CASSRLANTGQLYF.

A remark on this clone: Mouse gene names and germline throughout. The CDR3 extends 1 residue past the end of the read, so its final part is completed from the germline J gene. The V gene is TRBV3, the J gene TRBJ1-1; no clear D. The CDR3 has 12 amino acids. V gave up 5 bases and J gave up 1 base, with 5 bases separating them. Germline CDR1 is SNHLY and CDR2 is FYNGKV (reference sequence). CDR3 DNA, as far as it was read: TGTGCCAGCAGCCGGATGAACACAGAAGTCTTC. This translates into CASSRMNTEVF. The full CDR3 sequence reads CASSRMNTEVFF.

This clone was seen a handful of times. Gene names follow the mouse nomenclature. The read comes to an end 1 residue before the CDR3 does, leaving the germline J gene to fill in the end. The V gene is TRBV13-2, the J gene TRBJ1-3; no firm D call. Trimming left V 1 base short and J 1 base short, with 9 bases between. The CDR3 is made up of 15 amino acids. CDR1 NNHNN and CDR2 SYGAGS come from the germline V gene (reference sequence). The sequenced part of the CDR3 DNA is TGTGCCAGCGGTGATATCGCGGGATCTGGAAATACGCTCTAT. Its translation is CASGDIAGSGNTLY. The whole CDR3 is CASGDIAGSGNTLYF.

This clone was counted a few times. These gene names are mouse names. Read coverage stops 1 residue before the CDR3 terminus; the germline J gene supplies the remainder. This chain connects TRBV26 to TRBJ2-1, with 8 bases aligning to TRBD2. Germline V CDR1 and CDR2: KGHPV, FQNQEV (reference sequence). CDR3 length: 15 amino acids. J was trimmed by 5 bases and V by 0 bases; bases with no gene match: 3. The sequenced part of the CDR3 DNA is TGTGCCAGCAGTCTGTCAGGGGGGGGCGATGCTGAGCAGTTC. It translates to CASSLSGGGDAEQF. The CDR3, in full, reads CASSLSGGGDAEQFF.

With regard to this clone: All gene names here are mouse names. The CDR3 end is not reached by the read, which stops 1 residue before it; the germline J gene fills it in. The V and J genes are TRBV13-3 and TRBJ2-5; a possible D gene is TRBD1 (6 bases). Looked up from germline, CDR1 is NNHDY and CDR2 is SYVADS. Trimming left V 4 bases short and J 2 bases short, with 11 bases between. There are 14 residues in the CDR3. The CDR3: CASSSGDGQDTQYF. The sequenced CDR3 bases are TGTGCCAGCAGTTCAGGGGACGGCCAAGACACCCAGTAC.

This clone is deemed large. These gene names are mouse names. The read is 1 residue too short to cover the CDR3 end, so that end is filled in from the germline J gene. The V call is TRBV12-1, the J call TRBJ2-7; the match to TRBD2 covers 11 bases. CDR3 length: 15 amino acids. V shed 0 bases, J shed 6 bases, and the junction held 6 bases outside the gene matches. Germline CDR1 reads SGHSN; CDR2 reads HYEKVE. The sequenced CDR3 bases are TGTGCCAGCTCTCTCGGTCACTGGGGGGGCTTTGAACAGTAC. This sequence encodes CASSLGHWGGFEQY. The full CDR3 sequence reads CASSLGHWGGFEQYF.